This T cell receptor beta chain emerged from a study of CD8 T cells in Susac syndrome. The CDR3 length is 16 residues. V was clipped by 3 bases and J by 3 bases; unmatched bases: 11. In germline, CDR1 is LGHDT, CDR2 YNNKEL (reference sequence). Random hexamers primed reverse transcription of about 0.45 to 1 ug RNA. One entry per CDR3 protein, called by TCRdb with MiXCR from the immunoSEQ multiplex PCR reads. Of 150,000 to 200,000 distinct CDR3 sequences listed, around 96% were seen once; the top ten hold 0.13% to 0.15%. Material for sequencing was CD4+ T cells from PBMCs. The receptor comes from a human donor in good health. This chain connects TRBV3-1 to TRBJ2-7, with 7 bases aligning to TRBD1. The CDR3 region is CASSQANRGPNYEQYF. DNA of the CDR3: TGTGCCAGCAGCCAGGCCAACAGGGGACCGAACTACGAGCAGTACTTC.